A single sample is the source of the 28 T cell receptor beta chains below, sequenced in a study of identical twins. TCRdb recomputed calls from the 5' RACE reads with MiXCR, one row per CDR3 protein. Of 450,000 or so distinct CDR3 sequences detected, around 18% appear once; the ten largest clones hold about 12%. The source material was naive T cells sorted from blood. These TCRs come from a man aged 50-60 years in good health.

The chain couples TRBV20-1 to TRBJ2-5; D is unclear. V lost 0 bases and J 3 bases, leaving 8 bases between the germline ends. This CDR3 spans 13 amino acids. The germline V gene has CDR1 DFQATT and CDR2 SNEGSKA (reference sequence). CDR3 protein: CSARDLQKETQYF. Written as DNA, the CDR3 is TGCAGTGCTAGAGATTTACAGAAAGAGACCCAGTACTTC.

A few counts support this clonotype. The chain carries TRBV9 and TRBJ2-1; the D is unclear. There are 16 residues in the CDR3. The germline CDR1 and CDR2 sequences are SGDLS and YYNGEE. V was trimmed by 0 bases and J by 6 bases, leaving 16 bases between them. The chain's CDR3 is CASSVDPVLDGNEQFF. The CDR3, as DNA: TGTGCCAGCAGCGTAGACCCGGTCTTGGATGGCAATGAGCAGTTCTTC. Based on the CDR3 plus reference TRBV9 and TRBJ2-1, the full variable domain is DSGVTQTPKHLITATGQRVTLRCSPRSGDLSVYWYQQSLDQGLQFLIQYYNGEERAKGNILERFSAQQFPDLHSELNLSSLELGDSALYFCASSVDPVLDGNEQFFGPGTRLTVL.

The V gene is TRBV6-2 or TRBV6-3, the J gene TRBJ1-1; 9 positions agree with TRBD1. The V gene's germline CDR1 is MNHEY and CDR2 SVGEGT. CDR3 length: 14 amino acids. V gave up 2 bases and J gave up 2 bases; unmatched junction bases: 0. The CDR3 reads CASSYTGGNTEAFF. As DNA, the CDR3 is TGTGCCAGCAGTTACACAGGGGGCAACACTGAAGCTTTCTTT.

There are many counts of this clonotype. Here the CDR3 reads CASSFISSYEQYF. The CDR3 DNA sequence: TGTGCCAGCAGTTTCATCAGCTCCTACGAGCAGTACTTC. V is TRBV28 and J is TRBJ2-7, with D hard to call. The germline gives CDR1 MDHEN, CDR2 SYDVKM. With 3 bases removed from V and 0 bases from J, the gap between germline ends came to 6 bases. The CDR3 runs 13 residues.

Many counts were recorded for this clonotype. V gene TRBV5-1 combines with J gene TRBJ2-7; no clear D. The V end was cut by 4 bases, the J end by 7 bases, with 12 bases between. Germline CDR1 and CDR2: SGHRS and YFSETQ. The CDR3 runs 12 residues. This chain's CDR3 is CASSSSIREQYF. Here the CDR3 DNA reads TGCGCCAGCAGCAGTTCCATCCGGGAGCAGTACTTC.

In its sample, this clonotype was seen a few times. The chain is built from TRBV11-2 and TRBJ2-6; possible D gene TRBD2, 5 bases. The ends were cut back, 0 bases at V and 2 bases at J, with 14 bases in the middle. The germline CDR1 and CDR2 sequences are SGHAT and FQNNGV. This CDR3 has 18 amino acids. The CDR3, as DNA: TGTGCCAGCAGCTTAGAGACGGGGTATTTAGCTGGGGCCAACGTCCTGACTTTC. This codes for CASSLETGYLAGANVLTF.

This clonotype was recorded a few times. The chain carries TRBV4-1 and TRBJ1-2; 8 bases line up with TRBD1. Germline V gene data show CDR1 as MGHRA and CDR2 as YSYEKL. The CDR3 covers 13 residues. V trimming: 3 bases; J trimming: 5 bases; junction bases outside the gene matches: 2. In DNA, the CDR3 is TGCGCCAGCAGCCAGCGGACAGGGTATGGCTACACCTTC. This gives the protein CASSQRTGYGYTF.

This clonotype was seen ten or more times. J is TRBJ2-3 and V is TRBV5-5; TRBD2 agrees at 11 bases. The CDR3 is made up of 17 amino acids. The ends lost 0 bases at V and 4 bases at J; junction bases unmatched: 7. CDR1 and CDR2 from the germline V gene are SGHKS and YYEKEE (reference sequence). CDR3 sequence (DNA): TGTGCCAGCAGCTTGGAGATGGTAGCGGGGGGGCCAGATACGCAGTATTTT. The encoded protein is CASSLEMVAGGPDTQYF.

The chain couples TRBV4-1 to TRBJ2-4, with a weak D call TRBD1 (6 bases). V shed 4 bases and J shed 8 bases, with 24 bases lying between them. Germline V gene lookup returns CDR1 MGHRA and CDR2 YSYEKL. The CDR3 is made up of 17 amino acids. The CDR3 sequence is CASSPLGAPGVKDIQYF. The CDR3 DNA is TGCGCCAGCAGCCCACTAGGGGCCCCAGGGGTGAAAGACATTCAGTACTTC.

The chain is built from TRBV12-3 or TRBV12-4 and TRBJ2-3; D not certain. Trimming took off 3 bases at V and 2 bases at J, with 9 bases between the two ends. This CDR3 has 14 residues. The CDR3 DNA reads as TGTGCCAGCAGTTTCCGCCAGCTCACAGATACGCAGTATTTT. Protein product: CASSFRQLTDTQYF.

The chain joins TRBV27 to TRBJ2-1; 7 positions match TRBD2. The trim removed 6 bases at V and 2 bases at J, leaving 7 bases unmatched. Germline loops: CDR1 MNHEY, CDR2 SMNVEV (reference sequence). The CDR3 totals 15 residues. The CDR3 here is CASRGGTITYNEQFF. The CDR3 nucleotides are TGTGCCAGCAGGGGGGGGACTATAACCTACAATGAGCAGTTCTTC.

This chain uses TRBV6-2 or TRBV6-3 with TRBJ2-1, with D maybe TRBD2 (6 bases). Germline values: CDR1 MNHEY, CDR2 SVGEGT. V was cut by 8 bases and J by 5 bases, with 19 bases left in between. The CDR3 has 15 amino acids. The CDR3: CASVYWAGPDNEQFF. DNA for the CDR3: TGTGCCAGCGTTTATTGGGCGGGACCAGACAATGAGCAGTTCTTC.

This clonotype was recorded many times. The chain joins TRBV5-1 to TRBJ2-5; TRBD1 is a possible D gene (6 bases). Germline values: CDR1 SGHRS, CDR2 YFSETQ. CDR3 length: 15 residues. The germline V and J ends were trimmed by 0 bases and 2 bases, with 11 bases remaining between them. The CDR3 protein is CASSLDSGAQETQYF. The CDR3 DNA follows: TGCGCCAGCAGCTTGGATTCAGGGGCTCAAGAGACCCAGTACTTC.

The rearrangement links TRBV7-9 to TRBJ1-5, with D unresolved. Trimming removed 5 bases from V and 9 bases from J, with 14 bases in between. The CDR3 is made up of 13 amino acids. Germline V gene data show CDR1 as SEHNR and CDR2 as FQNEAQ (reference sequence). This chain's CDR3 is CASSRGPNRPQHF. Here the CDR3 DNA reads TGTGCCAGCAGCCGAGGGCCTAACCGGCCCCAGCATTTT.

V usage is TRBV29-1 and J usage is TRBJ2-3; 16 bases line up with TRBD2. The CDR3 totals 19 residues. V lost 2 bases and J lost 0; bases outside the gene matches: 8. Germline V gene lookup returns CDR1 SQVTM and CDR2 ANQGSEA. This chain's CDR3 is CSVERGLAGGPVSTDTQYF. CDR3 coding DNA: TGCAGCGTTGAAAGGGGACTAGCGGGAGGGCCGGTCAGCACAGATACGCAGTATTTT.

The CDR3 spells CSARSLGQSYEQYF. The CDR3 region has the DNA TGCAGTGCTAGATCACTGGGACAGTCCTACGAGCAGTACTTC. V is TRBV20-1 and J is TRBJ2-7; TRBD1 matches at 7 bases. CDR3 size: 14 residues. Trimming removed 2 bases from V and 1 base from J; junction bases left unmatched: 5. Germline lookup yields CDR1 DFQATT and CDR2 SNEGSKA (reference sequence).

The V gene is TRBV5-1, the J gene TRBJ2-3; unclear D gene. Germline assignment: CDR1 SGHRS and CDR2 YFSETQ. The CDR3 runs 15 residues. Trimming shortened V by 4 bases and J by 2 bases, and 14 bases separated the two germline ends. The CDR3 region is CASSPPRITTDTQYF. CDR3 DNA: TGCGCCAGCAGCCCGCCGAGGATAACCACAGATACGCAGTATTTT.

This clonotype was counted between two and nine times. This rearrangement joins TRBV3-1 to TRBJ1-6, with 9 nucleotides matching TRBD1. J was trimmed by 9 bases and V by 4 bases; bases with no gene match: 4. The CDR3 is 14 amino acids. Germline V gene lookup returns CDR1 LGHDT and CDR2 YNNKEL (reference sequence). The CDR3 here is CASSLRDRVSPLHF. CDR3 DNA: TGTGCCAGCAGCCTTCGGGACAGGGTTTCACCCCTCCACTTT.

The chain uses TRBV9 and TRBJ2-1; D is undetermined. The CDR3 consists of 15 residues. The V end was cut by 1 base, the J end by 0 bases, with 8 bases between. Germline-derived CDR1 and CDR2 are SGDLS and YYNGEE. CDR3 sequence: CASSVQVSSYNEQFF. The CDR3 DNA reads as TGTGCCAGCAGCGTACAAGTGAGCTCCTACAATGAGCAGTTCTTC.

V usage is TRBV9 and J usage is TRBJ2-2; D perhaps matches TRBD1 (6 bases). This CDR3 has 15 residues. The V gene lost 3 bases and the J gene lost 1 base, with 10 bases spanning the gap. Germline CDR1 is SGDLS and CDR2 is YYNGEE. The DNA for the CDR3 is TGTGCCAGCAGCGCCATGGGACAGAACACCGGGGAGCTGTTTTTT. Residues: CASSAMGQNTGELFF.

In its sample, this clonotype was seen many times. V usage is TRBV29-1 and J usage is TRBJ2-5, with 10 positions matching TRBD1. The CDR3 runs 13 residues. The V and J ends lost 3 bases and 5 bases, in that order; junction bases with no gene match: 3. The V gene's germline CDR1 is SQVTM and CDR2 ANQGSEA. CDR3 sequence reads: CSVETGGRETQYF. In DNA form, the CDR3 reads TGCAGCGTTGAGACAGGGGGCCGGGAGACCCAGTACTTC.

This clonotype was recorded a few times. The chain uses TRBV5-1 and TRBJ2-5, with TRBD2 as a possible D gene (5 bases). The CDR3 extends over 14 amino acids. With 0 bases removed from V and 2 bases from J, the gap between germline ends came to 8 bases. CDR1 is SGHRS and CDR2 is YFSETQ in the germline V gene. The CDR3 sequence is CASSLVTKQETQYF. The DNA of the CDR3 is TGCGCCAGCAGCTTGGTGACTAAACAAGAGACCCAGTACTTC.

This sequence joins TRBV14 and TRBJ2-2; D not resolved. The CDR3 consists of 14 residues. Germline V CDR1 and CDR2: SGHDN, FVKESK. V lost 8 bases to trimming and J lost 4 bases, with 14 bases between them. The CDR3 loop is CASGRRRGTGELFF. The CDR3, as DNA: TGTGCCAGCGGTCGGCGGAGAGGCACCGGGGAGCTGTTTTTT.

This clonotype was counted at least ten times. The chain couples TRBV6-1 to TRBJ2-1, with 9 bases aligning to TRBD2. The germline CDR1 and CDR2 sequences are MNHNS and SASEGT. The CDR3 is 15 amino acids. Unmatched junction bases numbered 10, after V lost 6 bases and J lost 7 bases. The CDR3 nucleotides are TGTGCCAGCAGCCTCTCTAGCGGGATTAAAAATGAGCAGTTCTTC. As protein: CASSLSSGIKNEQFF.

The rearrangement joins TRBV20-1 to TRBJ2-1, with D unresolved. The germline gives CDR1 DFQATT, CDR2 SNEGSKA (reference sequence). The V end was cut by 5 bases, the J end by 9 bases, with 14 bases between. The CDR3 runs 12 residues. The CDR3 here is CSAPRPLGEQFF. CDR3 nucleotides: TGCAGTGCTCCTCGCCCCCTGGGTGAGCAGTTCTTC.

V and J are TRBV9 and TRBJ2-3; TRBD1 aligns across 9 bases. Losses at the gene ends were 0 bases for V and 2 bases for J; bases not matched to a gene: 4. Germline assignment: CDR1 SGDLS and CDR2 YYNGEE. The CDR3 runs 16 residues. This CDR3 reads CASSVARTGDTDTQYF. CDR3 bases: TGTGCCAGCAGCGTAGCCCGGACAGGGGACACAGATACGCAGTATTTT.

This clonotype was observed a handful of times. The CDR3 DNA reads TGCAGCGTTGGGGAGAACTACGAGCAGTACTTC. This gives the protein CSVGENYEQYF. This chain uses TRBV29-1 with TRBJ2-7; D might be TRBD2 (5 bases). Germline CDR1 is SQVTM and CDR2 is ANQGSEA. Trimming took off 4 bases at V and 3 bases at J, with 7 bases between the two ends. The CDR3 has 11 residues.

This clonotype was detected only a few times. CDR3 protein: CASSLATGREQYF. DNA of the CDR3: TGTGCCAGCAGCTTAGCCACGGGACGCGAGCAGTACTTC. The gene calls are TRBV7-2 and TRBJ2-7; the D gene could be TRBD1 or TRBD2 (5 bases each). Between the trimmed V and J ends, which lost 0 bases and 6 bases, there was a span of 9 bases. The CDR3 loop spans 13 amino acids. Looked up from germline, CDR1 is SGHTA and CDR2 is FQGNSA. Full variable domain (remainder filled in from reference TRBV7-2 and TRBJ2-7): GAGVSQSPSNKVTEKGKDVELRCDPISGHTALYWYRQSLGQGLEFLIYFQGNSAPDKSGLPSDRFSAERTGGSVSTLTIQRTQQEDSAVYLCASSLATGREQYFGPGTRLTVT.